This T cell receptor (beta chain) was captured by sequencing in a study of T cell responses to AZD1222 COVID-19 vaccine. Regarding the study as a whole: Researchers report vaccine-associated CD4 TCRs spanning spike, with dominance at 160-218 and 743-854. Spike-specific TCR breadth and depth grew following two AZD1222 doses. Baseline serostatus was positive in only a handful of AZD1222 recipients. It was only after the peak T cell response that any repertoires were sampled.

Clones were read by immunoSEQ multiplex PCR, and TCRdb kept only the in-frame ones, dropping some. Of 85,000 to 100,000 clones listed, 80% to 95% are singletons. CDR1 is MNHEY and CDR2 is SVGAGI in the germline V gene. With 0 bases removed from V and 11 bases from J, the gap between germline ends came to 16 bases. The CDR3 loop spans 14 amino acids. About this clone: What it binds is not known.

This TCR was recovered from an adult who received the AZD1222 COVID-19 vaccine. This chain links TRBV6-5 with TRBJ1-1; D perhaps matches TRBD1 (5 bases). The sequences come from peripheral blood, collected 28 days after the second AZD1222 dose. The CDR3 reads CASSYSTQAGRAFF. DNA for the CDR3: TGTGCCAGCAGTTACTCGACTCAGGCAGGGCGTGCTTTCTTT.